These 5 T cell receptor beta chains share one sample of origin, sequenced in a study of OX40 agonist ivuxolimab in advanced cancers. Produced via immunoSEQ multiplex PCR; TCRdb's table is partial and in-frame only. The sample records about 81,000 clones, roughly 80% being singletons. Sequencing was performed on CD4+ or CD8+ T cells sorted from blood, taken in a trial of the OX40 agonist ivuxolimab. These TCRs come from an adult with an advanced solid tumor such as melanoma, head and neck, liver or kidney cancer.

This clone was observed a handful of times. The chain joins TRBV25-1 to TRBJ2-7; D not resolved. V lost 5 bases and J 5 bases, leaving 10 bases between the germline ends. Per germline, CDR1 MGHDK and CDR2 SYGVNS. The CDR3 extends over 12 amino acids. CDR3 amino acids: CASSRMSNEQYF. CDR3 coding DNA: TGTGCCAGCAGTCGGATGTCCAACGAGCAGTACTTC.

This rearrangement joins TRBV1 to TRBJ2-3; TRBD2, the table's D call, was not compared with the DNA. TRBV1 is labeled a pseudogene. This CDR3 has 19 residues. The CDR3 protein is CTSSQLSLAGVDSLDTQYF. Here the CDR3 DNA reads TGCACCAGCAGCCAGTTGTCGCTAGCGGGGGTCGATAGTCTGGATACGCAGTATTTT.

The chain recombines TRBV14 with TRBJ2-7; D might be TRBD2 (5 bases). The V gene lost 3 bases and the J gene lost 4 bases, with 16 bases spanning the gap. The CDR3 runs to 15 residues. Germline V gene sequence: CDR1 SGHDN, CDR2 FVKESK. The CDR3 sequence: CASSQTTRPGYEQYF. In DNA, the CDR3 is TGTGCCAGCAGCCAGACTACCAGGCCCGGATACGAGCAGTACTTC.

Worth noting for this clone: The junction does not match germline at one end; this may be a read error. The chain is built from TRBV7-7 and TRBJ2-5, with D possibly being TRBD1 (6 bases). This CDR3 spans 15 amino acids. Germline V gene sequence: CDR1 SSHAT, CDR2 FNYEAQ (reference sequence). Here the CDR3 reads CASSPGRTAQETQYF. The CDR3 DNA follows: TGTGCTAGCAGCCCAGGTCGGACAGCCCAAGAGACCCAGTACTTC.

The chain joins TRBV10-2 to TRBJ2-5; D ambiguous. The CDR3 has 13 amino acids. Germline V gives CDR1 WSHSY, CDR2 SAAADI. V lost 8 bases, J lost 1 base, and 11 bases lay in between. CDR3 sequence reads: CASSSLGQETQYF. The CDR3 region has the DNA TGCGCCAGCTCTTCCCTAGGCCAAGAGACCCAGTACTTC.